A selection of T cell receptor beta chains follows, all from one sample in a study of T cell repertoires in cytomegalovirus infection. Via MiXCR, TCRdb re-called the reads, giving one row per CDR3 protein. The sample has some 680,000 distinct CDR3 sequences, about 40% seen once; the top ten hold 2.5% to 3.5%. Sample: PBMCs. The receptors derive from a human donor in good health (CMV status not recorded). Some clones in this sample may be carry-over from other donors' samples. Each CDR3 is given with its conserved first and last residue. D genes are given only for firm matches. Size tells how often a clone was seen (once, few, many) or the class of an expanded clone, and some rows leave it out.

V: TRBV25-1; length: 14; J: TRBJ1-1; size: few; D: .; DNA: TGTGCCAGCAGTGAACCGGCAGGGGAAACTGAAGCTTTCTTT; CDR3: CASSEPAGETEAFF
V: TRBV12-3/TRBV12-4; length: 17; J: TRBJ1-1; size: few; D: TRBD1; DNA: TGTGCCAGCAGCCGTCGACAGGGGTTAGGCGTGGACACTGAAGCTTTCTTT; CDR3: CASSRRQGLGVDTEAFF
V: TRBV7-9; length: 15; J: TRBJ2-5; size: .; D: .; DNA: TGTGCCAGCAACTTAGTCGAGGGCTATCAAGAGACCCAGTACTTC; CDR3: CASNLVEGYQETQYF
V: TRBV7-3; length: 16; J: TRBJ2-5; size: few; D: TRBD1; DNA: TGTGCCAGCAGCCCCTATCCGGAACAGGGGAAAGAGACCCAGTACTTC; CDR3: CASSPYPEQGKETQYF
V: TRBV20-1; length: 16; J: TRBJ2-1; size: .; D: .; DNA: TGCAGTGCCACTTTTTTCGAGGCGACAGCCTACAATGAGCAGTTCTTC; CDR3: CSATFFEATAYNEQFF
V: TRBV12-3/TRBV12-4; length: 14; J: TRBJ2-2; size: .; D: .; DNA: TGTGCCAGCAGCCCGGGACCCAGGACCGGGGAGCTGTTTTTT; CDR3: CASSPGPRTGELFF
V: TRBV12-3/TRBV12-4; length: 13; J: TRBJ1-5; size: few; D: .; DNA: TGTGCCAGCAGCCGTTCCCGCAATCAGCCCCAGCATTTT; CDR3: CASSRSRNQPQHF
V: TRBV7-8; length: 16; J: TRBJ2-2; size: many; D: .; DNA: TGTGCCAGCAGCTTAAGGCTGGCCAGGGTAGCCGGGGAGCTGTTTTTT; CDR3: CASSLRLARVAGELFF
V: TRBV11-2; length: 15; J: TRBJ2-4; size: .; D: .; DNA: TGTGCCAGCAGCTTAGGAGACAGACTGAAGGACATTCAGTACTTC; CDR3: CASSLGDRLKDIQYF
V: TRBV28; length: 14; J: TRBJ2-1; size: .; D: .; DNA: TGTGCCAGCAGTAACCCGACAGAATACAATGAGCAGTTCTTC; CDR3: CASSNPTEYNEQFF
V: TRBV28; length: 15; J: TRBJ1-6; size: few; D: .; DNA: TGTGCCAGCAGTTTCAAGGGGCGGGGGAATTCACCCCTCCACTTT; CDR3: CASSFKGRGNSPLHF
V: TRBV6-1; length: 15; J: TRBJ2-7; size: .; D: TRBD1; DNA: TGTGCCAGCAGTTCCCCGGACAGGGGGGCGTACGAGCAGTACTTC; CDR3: CASSSPDRGAYEQYF
V: TRBV20-1; length: 16; J: TRBJ2-1; size: .; D: TRBD2; DNA: TGCAGTGCTAGAGGCGGGTTAGCGGGATCCTACAATGAGCAGTTCTTC; CDR3: CSARGGLAGSYNEQFF
V: TRBV7-6; length: 16; J: TRBJ2-2; size: few; D: TRBD1; DNA: TGTGCCAGCAGCTCCGGGACAGGCTCGAACACCGGGGAGCTGTTTTTT; CDR3: CASSSGTGSNTGELFF
V: TRBV20-1; length: 16; J: TRBJ1-1; size: .; D: .; DNA: TGCAGTGCTAGAGATTCCCTTTTAGTAAGGAACACTGAAGCTTTCTTT; CDR3: CSARDSLLVRNTEAFF
V: TRBV7-9; length: 17; J: TRBJ2-4; size: .; D: .; DNA: TGTGCCAGCAGCCCCCTGAGGGGGAGCCTAGCCAAAAACATTCAGTACTTC; CDR3: CASSPLRGSLAKNIQYF
V: TRBV19; length: 17; J: TRBJ1-5; size: .; D: .; DNA: TGTGCCAGTAGTATAATGGTTTGGGACGTCGGCAATCAGCCCCAGCATTTT; CDR3: CASSIMVWDVGNQPQHF
V: TRBV27; length: 18; J: TRBJ1-6; size: few; D: .; DNA: TGTGCCAGCAGTCGTCGCACGGTAGCAGTACCTGCTAATTCACCCCTCCACTTT; CDR3: CASSRRTVAVPANSPLHF
V: TRBV7-9; length: 12; J: TRBJ2-7; size: few; D: .; DNA: TGTGCCAGCAGCGCTGAGGTCTACGAGCAGTACTTC; CDR3: CASSAEVYEQYF
V: TRBV7-2; length: 15; J: TRBJ2-5; size: many; D: TRBD2; DNA: TGTGCCAGCAGCTCGGGACTAGCGGGGGGCCGGGCCCAGTACTTC; CDR3: CASSSGLAGGRAQYF
V: TRBV7-8; length: 13; J: TRBJ2-1; size: many; D: .; DNA: TGTGCCAGCAGCTTACCGCCCGGGAATGAGCAGTTCTTC; CDR3: CASSLPPGNEQFF
V: TRBV12-3/TRBV12-4; length: 15; J: TRBJ1-3; size: once; D: .; DNA: TGTGCCAGCAGTTTTACCCAGGGATCCGGAAACACCATATATTTT; CDR3: CASSFTQGSGNTIYF
V: TRBV7-6; length: 17; J: TRBJ2-1; size: few; D: TRBD2; DNA: TGTGCCAGCAGCTTATCGACTAGCGGGAGGGCCCTCAATGAGCAGTTCTTC; CDR3: CASSLSTSGRALNEQFF
V: TRBV5-6; length: 14; J: TRBJ1-2; size: .; D: TRBD1; DNA: TGTACCAGCAGCTGGGACAGGGGTAACTATGGCTACACCTTC; CDR3: CTSSWDRGNYGYTF
V: TRBV30; length: 13; J: TRBJ1-5; size: .; D: .; DNA: TGTGCCTGGAGTGTACAGGCCAATCAGCCCCAGCATTTT; CDR3: CAWSVQANQPQHF